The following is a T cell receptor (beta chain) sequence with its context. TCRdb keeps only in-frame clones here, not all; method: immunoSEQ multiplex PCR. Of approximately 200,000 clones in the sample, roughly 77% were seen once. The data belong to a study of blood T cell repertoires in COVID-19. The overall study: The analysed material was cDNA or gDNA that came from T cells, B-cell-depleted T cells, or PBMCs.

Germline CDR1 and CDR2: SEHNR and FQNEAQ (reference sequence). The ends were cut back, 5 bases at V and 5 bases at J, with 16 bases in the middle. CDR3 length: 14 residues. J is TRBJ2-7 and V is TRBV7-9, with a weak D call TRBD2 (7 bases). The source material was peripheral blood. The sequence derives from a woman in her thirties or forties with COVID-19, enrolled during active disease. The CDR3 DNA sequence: TGTGCCAGCAGCCGCCGGGGGGCCAAGAACGAGCAGTACTTC. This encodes CASSRRGAKNEQYF.